The 17 T cell receptor beta chains listed next were all sequenced from one sample in a study of vaccination effects on CD4 cells after COVID-19. Their specific antigens are unknown. Antigen-specific CD4+ T cell clonotypes were called by their expansion after viral peptide-pool culture in ViraFEST. Culturing for about 10 days preceded CD4+ T cell isolation. Recipients of the vaccine had no prior SARS-CoV-2 infection and negative nucleocapsid antibodies. Repertoires were generated with immunoSEQ multiplex PCR, while TCRdb's copy carries only in-frame clones and drops some. The sample holds tens of thousands of clones; approximately 70% are singletons and the top ten take about 4.1%. The sequencing used CD4+ T cells from PBMCs cultured with HCoV-OC43 spike peptides, collected before COVID-19 vaccination. Subset defined: HCoV-OC43 spike overlapping peptide pool stimulation. The source is a human donor who received a COVID-19 vaccine.

The genes are TRBV3-1 (or the pseudogene TRBV3-2) and TRBJ1-2; D is undetermined. Looked up from germline, CDR1 is LGHDT and CDR2 is YNNKEL (reference sequence). The CDR3 covers 15 residues. Between the trimmed V and J ends, which lost 1 base and 5 bases, there was a span of 14 bases. The CDR3 loop is CASSQVSGGRYGYTF. DNA for the CDR3: TGTGCCAGCAGCCAAGTGTCAGGAGGGCGATATGGCTACACCTTC.

V and J are TRBV9 and TRBJ1-3, with TRBD1 matching over 9 bases. V lost 4 bases to trimming and J lost 1 base; unmatched junction nucleotides: 9. Germline CDR1 is SGDLS and CDR2 is YYNGEE. The CDR3 is 17 residues long. The CDR3 sequence is CASSRGQGLSSGNTIYF. CDR3 coding DNA: TGTGCCAGCAGCAGGGGACAGGGCCTATCTTCTGGAAACACCATATATTTT.

This rearrangement joins TRBV20-1 to TRBJ1-2, with 10 bases lining up with TRBD1. The CDR3 runs to 17 residues. Germline CDR1 is DFQATT and CDR2 is SNEGSKA (reference sequence). V was clipped by 3 bases and J by 5 bases; unmatched bases: 15. The CDR3 DNA sequence: TGCAGTGCTAGTCCCGCCGGACAGGGGGTACCCGGGTATGGCTACACCTTC. This sequence encodes CSASPAGQGVPGYGYTF.

This clone has just a few counts. This rearrangement joins TRBV21-1 to TRBJ1-2. TRBV21-1 is noted as a pseudogene. The CDR3 loop spans 13 amino acids. The CDR3 DNA sequence: TGTGCCAGCAGCAAAGCCCCGGGCTGGGGCTACACCTTC. Translation gives CASSKAPGWGYTF.

CDR3 sequence reads: CASIAGNYNEQFF. DNA of the CDR3: TGTGCCAGCATTGCGGGGAATTACAATGAGCAGTTCTTC. The rearrangement uses TRBV6-5 and TRBJ2-1; tentatively, D is TRBD2 (6 bases). The CDR3 has 13 amino acids. The V end was cut by 7 bases, the J end by 4 bases, with 11 bases between. Germline CDR1 MNHEY, CDR2 SVGAGI.

V is TRBV28 and J is TRBJ1-2; TRBD1 is a possible D gene (5 bases). Germline loops: CDR1 MDHEN, CDR2 SYDVKM. Trimming removed 7 bases from V and 7 bases from J, with 19 bases in between. The CDR3 is made up of 14 amino acids. In DNA form, the CDR3 reads TGTGCCAGCATCCTTCGGGGGGGATGGTTTGGCTACACCTTC. Encoded protein: CASILRGGWFGYTF.

This chain links TRBV30 with TRBJ1-5; TRBD1 matches 7 bases. Trimming at V came to 5 bases and at J to 3 bases, leaving 4 bases not matched to a gene. The CDR3 consists of 13 residues. Germline CDR1 and CDR2: GTSNPN and SVGIG (reference sequence). The CDR3 DNA follows: TGTGCCTGGGAGACAGGGTTCAATCAGCCCCAGCATTTT. It translates to CAWETGFNQPQHF.

This clone was counted a few times. V is TRBV10-3 and J is TRBJ1-2; the D gene is possibly TRBD1 (5 bases). The CDR3 has 14 amino acids. The V end lost 10 bases, the J end lost 3 bases, and 18 bases lay between the germline ends. In germline, CDR1 is ENHRY, CDR2 SYGVKD. Here the CDR3 reads CATGPVGVYYGYTF. The CDR3 region has the DNA TGTGCCACCGGGCCGGTGGGGGTATACTATGGCTACACCTTC.

The chain has TRBV10-3 and TRBJ2-3; 10 bases agree with TRBD2. The CDR3 has 14 amino acids. Trimming cost V 6 bases and J 6 bases; bases outside gene matches: 6. Germline loops: CDR1 ENHRY, CDR2 SYGVKD. CDR3 sequence: CAISSLAGRDTQYF. Written as DNA, the CDR3 is TGTGCCATCAGCTCACTAGCGGGGAGGGATACGCAGTATTTT.

This clone turned up a few times. The gene calls are TRBV29-1 and TRBJ2-1; the match to TRBD1 covers 10 bases. Germline trimming cut 7 bases from V and 8 bases from J; bases unmatched to any gene: 11. The CDR3 sequence is 14 residues long. Germline V CDR1 and CDR2: SQVTM, ANQGSEA. The CDR3 region has the DNA TGCAGCGGGGAGGACAGGGGGATTCGGGATGAGCAGTTCTTC. Protein product: CSGEDRGIRDEQFF.

The chain uses TRBV19 and TRBJ1-1; 7 bases match TRBD1. Germline-derived CDR1 and CDR2 are LNHDA and SQIVND (reference sequence). J was trimmed by 2 bases and V by 7 bases; bases with no gene match: 7. This CDR3 has 14 residues. The CDR3 bases are TGTGCCAGTACCTCGGGACAGCACAACACTGAAGCTTTCTTT. As protein: CASTSGQHNTEAFF.

V and J are TRBV6-2 or TRBV6-3 and TRBJ2-7; no clear D. Looked up from germline, CDR1 is MNHEY and CDR2 is SVGEGT. This CDR3 has 15 amino acids. Trimming pared 0 bases from V and 0 bases from J, leaving 9 bases between. The CDR3 here is CASSYSGISSYEQYV. The CDR3 bases are TGTGCCAGCAGTTACTCGGGGATAAGCTCCTACGAGCAGTACGTC.

The chain couples TRBV29-1 to TRBJ2-3; 7 bases match TRBD1. The CDR3 length is 12 residues. Germline V lookup: CDR1 SQVTM, CDR2 ANQGSEA. Trimming cost V 6 bases and J 1 base; bases outside gene matches: 1. The CDR3 region is CSVDRGTDTQYF. CDR3 DNA: TGCAGCGTCGACAGGGGCACAGATACGCAGTATTTT.

The chain uses TRBV5-4 and TRBJ2-5; 14 bases are a match to TRBD2. CDR1 and CDR2 (germline): SGHNT, YYREEE (reference sequence). The ends lost 4 bases at V and 2 bases at J; junction bases unmatched: 4. CDR3 size: 16 residues. The CDR3 region is CASSGGLAGGQETQYF. In DNA form, the CDR3 reads TGTGCCAGCAGCGGTGGACTAGCGGGGGGTCAAGAGACCCAGTACTTC.

The chain couples TRBV25-1 to TRBJ2-2; no reliable D call. Germline V gene sequence: CDR1 MGHDK, CDR2 SYGVNS. Trimming stripped 6 bases from V and 1 base from J, with 3 bases between. CDR3 length: 12 residues. This CDR3 reads CASRQNTGELFF. CDR3 sequence (DNA): TGTGCCAGCAGACAGAACACCGGGGAGCTGTTTTTT.

The chain carries TRBV2 and TRBJ1-2, with D possibly TRBD1 on 5 matching bases. Trimming took off 2 bases at V and 5 bases at J, with 12 bases between the two ends. There are 14 residues in the CDR3. Germline values: CDR1 SNHLY, CDR2 FYNNEI. The CDR3 sequence: CASSEISGSYGYTF. The CDR3 coding sequence is TGTGCCAGCAGTGAAATTTCAGGGTCATATGGCTACACCTTC.

The CDR3 protein is CASSSQGFQPQHF. The CDR3 region has the DNA TGTGCCAGCAGTTCACAGGGGTTTCAGCCCCAGCATTTT. This chain links TRBV12-3 or TRBV12-4 with TRBJ1-5; 7 nucleotides line up with TRBD1. The CDR3 sequence is 13 residues long. The ends lost 4 bases at V and 6 bases at J; junction bases unmatched: 3.